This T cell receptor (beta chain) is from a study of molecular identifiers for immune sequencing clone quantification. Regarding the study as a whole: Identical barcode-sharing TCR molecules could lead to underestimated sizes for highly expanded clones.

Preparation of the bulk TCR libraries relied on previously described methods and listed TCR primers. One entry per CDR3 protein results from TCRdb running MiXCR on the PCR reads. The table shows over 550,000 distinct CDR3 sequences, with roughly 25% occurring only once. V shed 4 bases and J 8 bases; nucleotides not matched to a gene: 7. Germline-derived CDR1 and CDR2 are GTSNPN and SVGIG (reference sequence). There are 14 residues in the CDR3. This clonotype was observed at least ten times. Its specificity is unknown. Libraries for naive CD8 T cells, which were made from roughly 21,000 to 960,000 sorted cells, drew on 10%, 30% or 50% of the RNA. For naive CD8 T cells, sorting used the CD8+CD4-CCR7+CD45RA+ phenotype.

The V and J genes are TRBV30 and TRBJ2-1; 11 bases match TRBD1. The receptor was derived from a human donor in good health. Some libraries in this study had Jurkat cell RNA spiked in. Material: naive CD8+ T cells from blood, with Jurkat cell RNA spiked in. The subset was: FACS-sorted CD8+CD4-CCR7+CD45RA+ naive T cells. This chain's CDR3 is CAWIGTGGLDEQFF. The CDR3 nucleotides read TGTGCCTGGATCGGGACAGGGGGTCTAGATGAGCAGTTCTTC.